The entry that follows covers one TCR beta chain sequence. Time point denoted: after neoadjuvant nivolumab, at surgical resection. Sequencing used immunoSEQ multiplex PCR; TCRdb keeps in-frame clones, though not all of them. The data contain about 13,000 clones, just under 75% of them seen just once; the ten biggest clones take up 2.5% to 3.5%. The data derive from a study of neoadjuvant anti-PD-1 for oral cavity cancer. Germline values: CDR1 SGHDT, CDR2 YYEEEE. This CDR3 is built from 14 residues. Deletions cut 0 bases from V and 0 bases from J, with 7 bases between. This rearrangement joins TRBV5-6 to TRBJ2-7, with D possibly being TRBD1 (5 bases). The source was PBMCs, collected after nivolumab (anti-PD-1) treatment. This TCR came from a person aged 40 to 85 with oral cavity squamous cell carcinoma. CDR3 sequence (DNA): TGTGCCAGCAGCTTGGGACAGAACTCCTACGAGCAGTACTTC. Encoded protein: CASSLGQNSYEQYF.